This T cell receptor beta chain was captured in a study of blood T cell repertoires in COVID-19. Overall study: Some COVID-19 samples were acute and others convalescent; all came from the United States, Italy and Spain.

How the authors handled the data: Estimates of nucleated cell counts were drawn from the amplification of reference gene primers. Sequencing was performed with immunoSEQ multiplex PCR; in TCRdb, only in-frame clones are kept and a portion is missing. The V and J calls and clone size are taken from that table; D and trimming were inferred from the DNA. The sample has approximately 150,000 clones; around nine tenths are singletons. With V trimmed by 3 bases and J by 5 bases, 9 bases remained unmatched. There are 15 residues in the CDR3. Germline lookup yields CDR1 SGHVS and CDR2 FNYEAQ. This chain uses TRBV7-6 with TRBJ2-5; 7 bases map to TRBD1. The sample comprised peripheral blood. The sequence was obtained from a man between 60 and 75 years old with active or convalescent COVID-19. The DNA for the CDR3 is TGTGCCAGCAGCTTCGGGGCAGGGGGTCTGGAGACCCAGTACTTC. Its translation: CASSFGAGGLETQYF.